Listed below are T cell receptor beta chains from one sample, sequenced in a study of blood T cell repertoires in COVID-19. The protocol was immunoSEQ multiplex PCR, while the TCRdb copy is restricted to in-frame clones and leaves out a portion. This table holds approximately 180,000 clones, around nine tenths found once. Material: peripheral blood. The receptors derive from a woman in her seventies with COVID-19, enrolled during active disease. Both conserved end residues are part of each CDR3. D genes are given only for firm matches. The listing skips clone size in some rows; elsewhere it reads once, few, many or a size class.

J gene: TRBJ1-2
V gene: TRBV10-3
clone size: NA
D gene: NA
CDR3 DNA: TGTGCCATCAGTGAGTCGACGGGGGCTAACTATGGCTACACCTTC
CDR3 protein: CAISESTGANYGYTF

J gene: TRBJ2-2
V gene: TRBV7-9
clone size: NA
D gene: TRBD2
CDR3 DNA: TGTGCCAGGGGGACTACCCACACCGGGGAGCTGTTTTTT
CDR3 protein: CARGTTHTGELFF

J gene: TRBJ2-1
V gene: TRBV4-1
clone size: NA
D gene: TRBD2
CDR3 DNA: TGCGCCAGCAGCCCAGGACTAGCGGGAGCGGCCTACAATGAGCAGTTCTTC
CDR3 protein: CASSPGLAGAAYNEQFF

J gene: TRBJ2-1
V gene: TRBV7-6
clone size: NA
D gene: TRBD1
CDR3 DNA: TGTGCCAGCAGCCAGGACAGGGGTAATCTCTACAATGAGCAGTTCTTC
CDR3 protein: CASSQDRGNLYNEQFF

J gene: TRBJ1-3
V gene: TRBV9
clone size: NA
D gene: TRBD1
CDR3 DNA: TGTGCCAGCAGCGCCAAGGGACAGGGCAATGGAAACACCATATATTTT
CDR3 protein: CASSAKGQGNGNTIYF

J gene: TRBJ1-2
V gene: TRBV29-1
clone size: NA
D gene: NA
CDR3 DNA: TGCAGCGTTGACCAGGCAGATGGCTACACCTTC
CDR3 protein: CSVDQADGYTF

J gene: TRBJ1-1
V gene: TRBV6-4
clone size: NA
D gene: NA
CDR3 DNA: TGTGCCAGCAGTCAAGGGGGTAACACTGAAGCTTTCTTT
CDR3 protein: CASSQGGNTEAFF

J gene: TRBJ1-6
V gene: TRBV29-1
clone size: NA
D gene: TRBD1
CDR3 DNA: TGCAGCGTACAAACCGGGACAGGAGGTTCACCCCTCCACTTT
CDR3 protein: CSVQTGTGGSPLHF

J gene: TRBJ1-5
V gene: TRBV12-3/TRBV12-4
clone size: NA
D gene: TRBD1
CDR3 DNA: TGTGCCAGCAGTTTCGACAGGGCTCAGCCCCAGCATTTT
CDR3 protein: CASSFDRAQPQHF

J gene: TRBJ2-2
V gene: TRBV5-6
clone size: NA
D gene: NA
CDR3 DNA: TGTGCCAGCAGCTTGGCCTTGATGGCCACCGGGGAGCTGTTTTTT
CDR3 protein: CASSLALMATGELFF

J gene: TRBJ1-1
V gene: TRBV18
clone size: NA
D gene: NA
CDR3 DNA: TGTGCCAGCTCACCACAGGAGTTGAACACTGAAGCTTTCTTT
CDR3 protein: CASSPQELNTEAFF

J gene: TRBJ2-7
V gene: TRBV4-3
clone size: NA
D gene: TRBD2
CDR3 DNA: TGCGCCAGCAGCTACTCATCTAGCGGGAGGGCCGCGCAGTACTTC
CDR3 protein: CASSYSSSGRAAQYF

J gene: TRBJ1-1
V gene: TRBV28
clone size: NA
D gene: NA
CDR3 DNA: TGTGCCAGCAGTTTACTTCAGGGGAGCGAAGCTTTCTTT
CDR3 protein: CASSLLQGSEAFF

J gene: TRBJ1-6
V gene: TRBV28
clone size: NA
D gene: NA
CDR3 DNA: TGTGCCAGCAGTCAAAATTCACCCCTCCACTTT
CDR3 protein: CASSQNSPLHF

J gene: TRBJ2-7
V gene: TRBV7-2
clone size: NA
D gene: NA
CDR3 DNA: TGTGCCAGCAGCTTTCGGGGGTACGAGCAGTACTTC
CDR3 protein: CASSFRGYEQYF

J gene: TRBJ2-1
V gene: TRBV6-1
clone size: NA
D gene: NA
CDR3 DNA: TGTGCCAGCAGTGATGGTGCGGGTAGACCGCCCTACAATGAGCAGTTCTTC
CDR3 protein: CASSDGAGRPPYNEQFF

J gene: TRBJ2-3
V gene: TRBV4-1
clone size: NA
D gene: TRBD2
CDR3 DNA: TGCGCCAGCAGCCACATAGGGAGGGCCACGGGCACAGATACGCAGTATTTT
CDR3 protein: CASSHIGRATGTDTQYF

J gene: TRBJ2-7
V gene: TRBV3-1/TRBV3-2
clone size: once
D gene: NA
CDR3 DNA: TGTGCCAGCAGCCCCCACGCCGGGGAGCAGTACTTC
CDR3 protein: CASSPHAGEQYF

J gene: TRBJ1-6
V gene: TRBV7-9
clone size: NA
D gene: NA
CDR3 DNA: TGTGCCAGCAGCTTAGGAGGCTTTTCACCCCTCCACTTT
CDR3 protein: CASSLGGFSPLHF

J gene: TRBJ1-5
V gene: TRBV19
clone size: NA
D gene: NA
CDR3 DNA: TGTGCCAGCGGACCCACCGCAGGGGAAGGTAATCAGCCCCAGCATTTT
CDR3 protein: CASGPTAGEGNQPQHF

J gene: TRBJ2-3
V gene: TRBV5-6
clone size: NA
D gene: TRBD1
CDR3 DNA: TGTGCCAGCAGCTTATCCGGGACAGCCACAGATACGCAGTATTTT
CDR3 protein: CASSLSGTATDTQYF

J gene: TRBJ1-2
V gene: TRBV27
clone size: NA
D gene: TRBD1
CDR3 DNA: TGTGCCAGCAGTTTACAGGGGGCTCATGGCTACACCTTC
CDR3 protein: CASSLQGAHGYTF

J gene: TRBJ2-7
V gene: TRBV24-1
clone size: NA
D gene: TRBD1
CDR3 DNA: TGTGCCACCAGTGCGGGATACAGGGGTAATTACGAGCAGTACTTC
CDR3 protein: CATSAGYRGNYEQYF

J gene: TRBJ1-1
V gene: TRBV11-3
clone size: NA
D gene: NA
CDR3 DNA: TGTGCCAGCAGCTTAGGTGGCCGAAACACTGAAGCTTTCTTT
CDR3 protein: CASSLGGRNTEAFF

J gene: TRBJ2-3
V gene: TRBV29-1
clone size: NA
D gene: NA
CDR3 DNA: TGCAGCGTTGATCTAGCGACAGATACGCAGTATTTT
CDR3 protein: CSVDLATDTQYF

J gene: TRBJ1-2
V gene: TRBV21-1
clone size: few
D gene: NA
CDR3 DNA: TGTGCCAGTCGACGAAGGTTGAACAGGGGGTTAGACACCTTC
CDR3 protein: CASRRRLNRGLDTF

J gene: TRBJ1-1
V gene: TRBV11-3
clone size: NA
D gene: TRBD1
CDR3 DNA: TGTGCCAGCAGCCGCAGGACAGGGAACACTGAAGCTTTCTTT
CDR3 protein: CASSRRTGNTEAFF

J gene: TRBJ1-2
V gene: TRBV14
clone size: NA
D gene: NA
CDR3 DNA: TGTGCCAGCAGCCATATCAAAGGCGAGGTCCGAAACTATGGCTACACCTTC
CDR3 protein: CASSHIKGEVRNYGYTF

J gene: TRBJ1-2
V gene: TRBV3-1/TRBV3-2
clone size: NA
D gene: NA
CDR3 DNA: TGTGCCAGCAGCCAAGATCGTGCAGGGTTCAATGGCTACACCTTC
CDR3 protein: CASSQDRAGFNGYTF

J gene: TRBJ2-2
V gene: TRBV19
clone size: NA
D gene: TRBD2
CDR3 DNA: TGTGCCAGTAGTATACTAGCGGGAGTATTAGGCACCGGGGAGCTGTTTTTT
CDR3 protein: CASSILAGVLGTGELFF

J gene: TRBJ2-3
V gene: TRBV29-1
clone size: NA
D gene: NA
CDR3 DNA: TGCAGCGTTGTACTAGCCCAATTCACAGATACGCAGTATTTT
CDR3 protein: CSVVLAQFTDTQYF

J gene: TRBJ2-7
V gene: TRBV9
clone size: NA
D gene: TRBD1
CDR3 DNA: TGTGCCAGCAGCCCCCGGACAGGGTCCTACGAGCAGTACTTC
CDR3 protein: CASSPRTGSYEQYF

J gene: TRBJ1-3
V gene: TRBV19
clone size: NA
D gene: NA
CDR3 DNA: TGTGCCAGTAGTGTCGACATGAAGCTTGGAAACACCATATATTTT
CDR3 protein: CASSVDMKLGNTIYF

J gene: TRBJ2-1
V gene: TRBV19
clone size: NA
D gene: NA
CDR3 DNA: TGTGCCAGTAGTGGGGAGACAGGCTACCACAATGAGCAGTTCTTC
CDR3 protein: CASSGETGYHNEQFF

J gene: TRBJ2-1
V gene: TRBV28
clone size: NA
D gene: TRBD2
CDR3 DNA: TGTGCCAGCAGTTTCCCGGGGACTAGCGGGAGGGCGTACAATGAGCAGTTCTTC
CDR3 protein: CASSFPGTSGRAYNEQFF

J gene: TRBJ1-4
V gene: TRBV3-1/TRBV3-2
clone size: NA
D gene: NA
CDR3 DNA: TGTGCCAGCAGCCAAGTTCGGGGGGCTAATGAAAAACTGTTTTTT
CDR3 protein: CASSQVRGANEKLFF

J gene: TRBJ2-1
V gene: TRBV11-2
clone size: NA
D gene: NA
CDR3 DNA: TGTGCCAGCAGCTTAGGGGGAGTTGTCTACAATGAGCAGTTCTTC
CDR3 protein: CASSLGGVVYNEQFF

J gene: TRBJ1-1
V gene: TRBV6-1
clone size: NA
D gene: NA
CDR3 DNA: TGTGCCAGCAGTGACAATGAGGACACTGAAGCTTTCTTT
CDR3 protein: CASSDNEDTEAFF

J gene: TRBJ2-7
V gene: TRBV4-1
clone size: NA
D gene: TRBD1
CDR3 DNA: TGCGCCAGCAGCGATTCGGACAGGGGGTTTGGGGAGCAGTACTTC
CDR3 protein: CASSDSDRGFGEQYF

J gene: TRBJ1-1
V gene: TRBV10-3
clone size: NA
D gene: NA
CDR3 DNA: TGTGCCATCAGCTATGACATACGGACTGAAGCTTTCTTT
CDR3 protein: CAISYDIRTEAFF

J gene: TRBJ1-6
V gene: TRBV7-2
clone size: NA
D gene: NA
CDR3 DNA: TGTGCCAGCAGCACGCCTGTAGCACCCCTCCACTTT
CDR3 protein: CASSTPVAPLHF

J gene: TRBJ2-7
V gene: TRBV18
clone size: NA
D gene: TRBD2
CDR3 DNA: TGTGCCAGCTCACCGGATAGCGGGATACGTTCCTACGAGCAGTACTTC
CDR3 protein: CASSPDSGIRSYEQYF

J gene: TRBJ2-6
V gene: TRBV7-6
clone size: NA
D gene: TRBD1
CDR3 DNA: TGTGCCAGCAGCTTAGCGGCAGGGGGCCCCTCTGGGGCCAACGTCCTGACTTTC
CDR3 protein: CASSLAAGGPSGANVLTF

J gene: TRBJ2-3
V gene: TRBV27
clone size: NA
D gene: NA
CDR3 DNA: TGTGCCAGCCCCTTGACGGGGAGCACAGATACGCAGTATTTT
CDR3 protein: CASPLTGSTDTQYF

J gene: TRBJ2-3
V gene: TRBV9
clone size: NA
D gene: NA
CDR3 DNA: TGTGCCAGCAGCACCGAGCGAGGAGGTTTTGGGACAGATACGCAGTATTTT
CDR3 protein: CASSTERGGFGTDTQYF

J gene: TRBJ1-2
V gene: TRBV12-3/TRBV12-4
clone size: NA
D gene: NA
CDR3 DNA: TGTGCCAGCAGTCCTCAGGGGTACTATGGCTACACCTTC
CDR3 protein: CASSPQGYYGYTF

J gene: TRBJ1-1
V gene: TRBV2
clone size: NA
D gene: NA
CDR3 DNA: TGTGCCAGCAGACCGACAGAGAACACTGAAGCTTTCTTT
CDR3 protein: CASRPTENTEAFF

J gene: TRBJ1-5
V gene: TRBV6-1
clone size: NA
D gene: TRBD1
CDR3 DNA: TGTGCCAGCAGTGAAGGGGACAGCTCTAATCAGCCCCAGCATTTT
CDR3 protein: CASSEGDSSNQPQHF

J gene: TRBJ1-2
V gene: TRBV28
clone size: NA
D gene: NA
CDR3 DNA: TGTGCCAGCAGTTCTCCGGGACTTCTCACGGGTGGCTACACCTTC
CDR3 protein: CASSSPGLLTGGYTF

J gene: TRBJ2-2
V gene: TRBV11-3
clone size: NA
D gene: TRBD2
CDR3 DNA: TGTGCCAGCAGCTTAGATTTGGGACTAGCGGGGAGAACCGGGGAGCTGTTTTTT
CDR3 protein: CASSLDLGLAGRTGELFF

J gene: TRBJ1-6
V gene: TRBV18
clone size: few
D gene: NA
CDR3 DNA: TGTGCCAGCTCAGTCTTCCCTTATAATTCACCCCTCCACTTT
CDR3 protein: CASSVFPYNSPLHF

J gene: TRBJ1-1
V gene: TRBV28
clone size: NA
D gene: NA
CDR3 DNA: TGTGCCAGCAGTTTGGGGGGGCGCATGAACACTGAAGCTTTCTTT
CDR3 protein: CASSLGGRMNTEAFF

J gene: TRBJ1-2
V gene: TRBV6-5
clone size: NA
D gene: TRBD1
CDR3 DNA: TGTGCCAGCAGCCGGGGACAGGAAAACTATGGCTACACCTTC
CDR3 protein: CASSRGQENYGYTF

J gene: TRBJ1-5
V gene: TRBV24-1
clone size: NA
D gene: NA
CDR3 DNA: TGTGCCACCAGTGATGCCGGGGGGGATCAGCCCCAGCATTTT
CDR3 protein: CATSDAGGDQPQHF

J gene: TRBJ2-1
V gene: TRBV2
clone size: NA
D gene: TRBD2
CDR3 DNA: TGTGCCAGCAGTGAAAAGAGCGGGATCAACAATGAGCAGTTCTTC
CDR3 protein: CASSEKSGINNEQFF